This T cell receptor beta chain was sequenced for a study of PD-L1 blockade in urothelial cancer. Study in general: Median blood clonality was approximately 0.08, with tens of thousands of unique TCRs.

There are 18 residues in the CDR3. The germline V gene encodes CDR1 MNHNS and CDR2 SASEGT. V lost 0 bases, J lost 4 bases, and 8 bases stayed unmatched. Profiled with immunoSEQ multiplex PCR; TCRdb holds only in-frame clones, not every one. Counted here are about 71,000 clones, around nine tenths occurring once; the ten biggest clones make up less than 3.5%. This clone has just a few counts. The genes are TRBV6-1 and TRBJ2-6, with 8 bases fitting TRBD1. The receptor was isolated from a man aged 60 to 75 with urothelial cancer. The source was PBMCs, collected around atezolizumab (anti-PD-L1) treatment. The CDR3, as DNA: TGTGCCAGCAGTGAAGCGTCAGGGGGCGGACGGGGGGCCAACGTCCTGACTTTC. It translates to CASSEASGGGRGANVLTF.